These 27 T cell receptor beta chains were all obtained from the same sample, sequenced in a study of early T cells in non-severe SARS-CoV-2 infection. One entry per CDR3 protein results from TCRdb running MiXCR on the 5' RACE reads. The data hold fewer than 100,000 distinct CDR3 sequences, with roughly 9.4% observed a single time. Specimen: whole blood. All receptors come from an adult who was a healthcare worker with PCR-confirmed SARS-CoV-2 infection or an uninfected control (not recorded which).

This clonotype was recorded a few times. This chain links TRBV3-1 with TRBJ2-2; D is unclear. This CDR3 has 14 amino acids. Trimming took 9 bases from V and 2 from J, leaving 13 bases between them. Looked up from germline, CDR1 is LGHDT and CDR2 is YNNKEL (reference sequence). The CDR3 loop reads CASGPTPNTGELFF. The CDR3 bases are TGTGCCAGTGGACCAACCCCAAACACCGGGGAGCTGTTTTTT.

V and J are TRBV28 and TRBJ2-7; tentative D call: TRBD1 (6 bases). The CDR3 consists of 14 residues. V was clipped by 5 bases and J by 4 bases, with 15 bases between them. The germline V gene encodes CDR1 MDHEN and CDR2 SYDVKM. CDR3 residues: CASSPGHRGYEQYF. In nucleotides, the CDR3 is TGTGCCAGCAGTCCGGGACACCGAGGATACGAGCAGTACTTC.

In this sample, this clonotype turned up many times. This rearrangement joins TRBV3-1 to TRBJ2-7; D might be TRBD2 (5 bases). The CDR3 spans 16 residues. The germline V gene has CDR1 LGHDT and CDR2 YNNKEL (reference sequence). V was pared by 0 bases and J by 2 bases, with 14 bases between. Written as DNA, the CDR3 is TGTGCCAGCAGCCAAGATGGACGGCGGGTAACCTACGAGCAGTACTTC. This sequence encodes CASSQDGRRVTYEQYF.

The rearrangement uses TRBV20-1 and TRBJ1-6, with no clear D. Germline V gives CDR1 DFQATT, CDR2 SNEGSKA (reference sequence). V gave up 4 bases and J gave up 5 bases, with 12 bases separating them. This CDR3 spans 14 amino acids. CDR3 sequence: CSANLRPDNSPLHF. In DNA, the CDR3 is TGCAGTGCTAATTTACGGCCCGATAATTCACCCCTCCACTTT.

The chain combines TRBV11-2 with TRBJ2-7; TRBD1 matches at 12 bases. CDR1 is SGHAT and CDR2 is FQNNGV in the germline V gene. Trimming removed 5 bases from V and 0 bases from J; junction bases left unmatched: 17. This CDR3 region has 20 residues. This CDR3 is CASSPTPGQGAFKSSYEQYF. The CDR3 DNA reads as TGTGCCAGCAGCCCAACTCCGGGACAGGGGGCTTTTAAGAGCTCCTACGAGCAGTACTTC.

This clonotype was seen a handful of times. The chain links TRBV6-5 to TRBJ1-1, with D possibly being TRBD1 (5 bases). The CDR3 is made up of 13 amino acids. The germline V and J ends were trimmed by 2 bases and 4 bases, with 8 bases remaining between them. Germline-derived CDR1 and CDR2 are MNHEY and SVGAGI. CDR3 nucleotide sequence: TGTGCCAGCAGTTACGAGGGGTCCACTGAAGCTTTCTTT. Encoded protein: CASSYEGSTEAFF.

The V gene is TRBV6-1, the J gene TRBJ2-7; 7 positions agree with TRBD2. V gave up 7 bases and J gave up 3 bases; unmatched junction bases: 15. Germline CDR1 reads MNHNS; CDR2 reads SASEGT. This CDR3 is built from 16 residues. CDR3 nucleotide sequence: TGTGCCAGCAAAAGAATTAAGAGGGGACTAAACTACGAGCAGTACTTC. Translating gives CASKRIKRGLNYEQYF.

This clonotype was detected ten times or more. This chain uses TRBV7-9 with TRBJ1-1, with D hard to call. CDR1 and CDR2 from the germline V gene are SEHNR and FQNEAQ (reference sequence). The CDR3 sequence is 14 residues long. Trimming shortened V by 6 bases and J by 7 bases, and 18 bases separated the two germline ends. The CDR3 sequence is CASRRDSTVYEAFF. Written as DNA, the CDR3 is TGTGCCAGCAGGCGGGATTCGACTGTGTATGAAGCTTTCTTT.

This clonotype showed up many times. The chain's CDR3 is CASSLVGIQETQYF. DNA of the CDR3: TGTGCCAGCAGTTTAGTCGGTATCCAAGAGACCCAGTACTTC. The chain employs TRBV28 and TRBJ2-5; D is unclear. The V gene lost 2 bases and the J gene lost 1 base, with 8 bases spanning the gap. Germline V gene sequence: CDR1 MDHEN, CDR2 SYDVKM. The CDR3 runs 14 residues.

This clonotype was counted at least ten times. V is TRBV5-1 and J is TRBJ1-1, with 9 positions matching TRBD1. V trimming: 0 bases; J trimming: 8 bases; junction bases outside the gene matches: 2. CDR1 is SGHRS, CDR2 YFSETQ, per germline. The length of the CDR3 is 13 residues. The CDR3 protein is CASSLDGTGEAFF. The CDR3 coding sequence is TGCGCCAGCAGCTTGGACGGGACAGGGGAAGCTTTCTTT.

This clonotype was seen more than once but under ten times. V gene TRBV20-1 combines with J gene TRBJ2-7; 7 positions match TRBD2. The CDR3 length is 16 residues. J gave up 0 bases and V 0 bases, and 8 bases lay outside the gene matches. Germline CDR1 is DFQATT and CDR2 is SNEGSKA (reference sequence). CDR3 nucleotides: TGCAGTGCTAGAGATCTTAAAGCGGGATCCTCCTACGAGCAGTACTTC. Translation: CSARDLKAGSSYEQYF.

The sample holds many counts of this clonotype. The rearrangement joins TRBV7-6 to TRBJ1-2, with D perhaps matching TRBD1 (6 bases). The ends were cut back, 4 bases at V and 6 bases at J, with 18 bases in the middle. Germline values: CDR1 SGHVS, CDR2 FNYEAQ. The CDR3 has 15 amino acids. In DNA, the CDR3 is TGTGCCAGCAGCTCTAGACCTAACAGGGAGGATGGCTACACCTTC. Protein sequence: CASSSRPNREDGYTF.

This clonotype was recorded many times. V and J are TRBV15 and TRBJ2-7, with 11 bases lining up with TRBD2. The V and J ends lost 5 bases and 3 bases, in that order; junction bases with no gene match: 3. Germline lookup yields CDR1 LNHNV and CDR2 YYDKDF (reference sequence). The CDR3 consists of 14 residues. DNA of the CDR3: TGTGCCACCAGCGGGGGACTAGCGGTCTACGAGCAGTACTTC. It codes for CATSGGLAVYEQYF. The full variable domain, rest sourced from reference TRBV15 and TRBJ2-7, is DAMVIQNPRYQVTQFGKPVTLSCSQTLNHNVMYWYQQKSSQAPKLLFHYYDKDFNNEADTPDNFQSRRPNTSFCFLDIRSPGLGDTAMYLCATSGGLAVYEQYFGPGTRLTVT.

This clonotype turned up a few times. This sequence joins TRBV3-1 and TRBJ2-7, with unresolved D. CDR1 and CDR2 (germline): LGHDT, YNNKEL (reference sequence). V was cut by 1 base and J by 9 bases, with 16 bases left in between. This CDR3 contains 14 residues. The CDR3 protein is CASSQGEFGPGQYF. The DNA for the CDR3 is TGTGCCAGCAGCCAAGGGGAATTCGGACCGGGGCAGTACTTC.

The sample holds many counts of this clonotype. The rearrangement uses TRBV5-4 and TRBJ2-2, with no clear D. V gave up 0 bases and J gave up 6 bases, with 9 bases separating them. This CDR3 is built from 14 residues. Germline CDR1 and CDR2: SGHNT and YYREEE (reference sequence). In DNA, the CDR3 is TGTGCCAGCAGCTTGGCGATACGTTCCGGGGAGCTGTTTTTT. It specifies CASSLAIRSGELFF.

The chain has TRBV7-8 and TRBJ2-4, with a weak D call TRBD2 (5 bases). Germline CDR1 reads SGHVS; CDR2 reads FQNEAQ. This CDR3 region has 16 residues. Between the trimmed V and J ends, which lost 4 bases and 1 base, there was a span of 14 bases. In DNA, the CDR3 is TGTGCCAGCAGCTCCAGTGGGAGTAGGGCCAAAAACATTCAGTACTTC. Its translation: CASSSSGSRAKNIQYF.

This clonotype was seen ten or more times. The rearrangement uses TRBV7-9 and TRBJ1-2; TRBD1 matches at 8 bases. The V gene's germline CDR1 is SEHNR and CDR2 FQNEAQ (reference sequence). This CDR3 region has 15 residues. With V trimmed by 5 bases and J by 3 bases, 8 bases remained unmatched. CDR3 DNA: TGTGCCAGCAGCCCGCCAGGGGGCAGAGACTATGGCTACACCTTC. Its protein is CASSPPGGRDYGYTF.

This clonotype turned up a few times. The chain uses TRBV4-1 and TRBJ2-3; either TRBD1 or TRBD2 may supply D (5 bases each). Germline V gene data show CDR1 as MGHRA and CDR2 as YSYEKL. The CDR3 consists of 16 residues. V was pared by 1 base and J by 3 bases, with 14 bases between. The CDR3 loop is CASSQVPGRQTDTQYF. The CDR3 DNA is TGCGCCAGCAGCCAAGTCCCGGGACGCCAGACAGATACGCAGTATTTT.

This clonotype was picked up many times. This CDR3 reads CASSFRDHTDTQYF. In DNA, the CDR3 is TGTGCCAGCAGCTTCCGGGACCACACAGATACGCAGTATTTT. This chain links TRBV7-8 with TRBJ2-3; D could derive from TRBD1 or TRBD2 (5 bases each). Germline-derived CDR1 and CDR2 are SGHVS and FQNEAQ. With 3 bases removed from V and 2 bases from J, the gap between germline ends came to 9 bases. This CDR3 contains 14 residues.

In its sample, this clonotype was seen many times. V gene TRBV3-1 combines with J gene TRBJ2-1; D perhaps matches TRBD1 (5 bases). The CDR3 has 13 amino acids. Trimming stripped 8 bases from V and 4 bases from J, with 12 bases between. Per the germline V gene, CDR1 is LGHDT and CDR2 is YNNKEL (reference sequence). CDR3 loop: CASRTGLYNEQFF. DNA for the CDR3: TGTGCCAGCCGAACAGGCTTATACAATGAGCAGTTCTTC.

This clonotype was recorded a few times. The chain has TRBV11-1 and TRBJ2-7; TRBD1 agrees at 7 bases. The CDR3 consists of 17 residues. V lost 1 base to trimming and J lost 2 bases; unmatched junction nucleotides: 11. CDR1 SGHAT and CDR2 FQDESV come from the germline V gene (reference sequence). CDR3 in amino acids: CASSLGRGRDRAYEQYF. DNA for the CDR3: TGTGCCAGCAGCTTAGGTAGAGGGCGCGACAGGGCCTACGAGCAGTACTTC.

This clonotype was counted ten times or more. V and J are TRBV10-3 and TRBJ2-3; a possible D gene is TRBD1 (6 bases). The CDR3 sequence is 12 residues long. Trimming stripped 6 bases from V and 5 bases from J, with 9 bases between. CDR1 and CDR2 (germline): ENHRY, SYGVKD. CDR3 bases: TGTGCCATCAGACAGGGTGGAGATACGCAGTATTTT. This translates into CAIRQGGDTQYF.

This clonotype occurred many times. The gene calls are TRBV20-1 and TRBJ2-3; 9 bases line up with TRBD2. CDR1 is DFQATT and CDR2 is SNEGSKA in the germline V gene (reference sequence). This CDR3 is built from 15 residues. The trim removed 5 bases at V and 4 bases at J, leaving 10 bases unmatched. The CDR3 region has the DNA TGCAGTGCTCTTTCTAGCGGGAAGGGCTCAGATACGCAGTATTTT. It specifies CSALSSGKGSDTQYF.

A few counts support this clonotype. The rearrangement links TRBV5-1 to TRBJ2-3; a weak D match, TRBD2 (5 bases). Trimming stripped 5 bases from V and 0 bases from J, with 13 bases between. Germline V gives CDR1 SGHRS, CDR2 YFSETQ. The CDR3 runs 15 residues. CDR3 region: CASRFLAESTDTQYF. DNA for the CDR3: TGCGCCAGCAGATTTCTAGCTGAAAGCACAGATACGCAGTATTTT.

J is TRBJ2-5 and V is TRBV7-2; 10 bases align to TRBD2. Trimming removed 7 bases from V and 3 bases from J; junction bases left unmatched: 20. CDR3 size: 19 residues. The germline CDR1 and CDR2 sequences are SGHTA and FQGNSA. The CDR3 nucleotides are TGTGCCAGCACCCCTTATCCTCGTGGTAGCGGGAGGTTCGAAGAGACCCAGTACTTC. Translating gives CASTPYPRGSGRFEETQYF.

The sample holds many counts of this clonotype. V is TRBV7-9 and J is TRBJ2-1; 7 positions match TRBD2. Trimming removed 4 bases from V and 10 bases from J; junction bases left unmatched: 13. CDR3 length: 15 amino acids. The germline V gene has CDR1 SEHNR and CDR2 FQNEAQ (reference sequence). The CDR3: CASSSVRTRVKEQFF. The CDR3 DNA reads TGTGCCAGCAGCTCCGTTAGGACTAGAGTGAAAGAGCAGTTCTTC.

This clonotype was found a few times. V gene TRBV29-1 combines with J gene TRBJ1-4; D perhaps matches TRBD1 (5 bases). Germline V CDR1 and CDR2: SQVTM, ANQGSEA. Deletions cut 4 bases from V and 13 bases from J, with 13 bases between. CDR3 size: 11 residues. CDR3: CSVALQGILFF. The CDR3, as DNA: TGCAGCGTTGCCCTCCAGGGCATACTGTTTTTT.